One and the same sample provided the 8 T cell receptor beta chains below, sequenced in a study of siplizumab effects on memory and regulatory T cells. Method: immunoSEQ multiplex PCR; TCRdb's copy keeps in-frame clones and lacks some. The data contain about 100,000 clones, less than 95% of them singletons. The specimen was non-Treg CD4+ T cells sorted from blood. The origin of the receptors is a human donor in good health.

Comment on this clone: A read error may produce the germline difference seen at one junction end. The chain recombines TRBV28 with TRBJ2-7; 16 bases are a match to TRBD2. There are 16 residues in the CDR3. CDR1 is MDHEN, CDR2 SYDVKM, per germline. The CDR3 here is CASSLLEGLAGGFSNF. In DNA, the CDR3 is TGTGCCAGCAGTTTGTTAGAGGGACTAGCGGGAGGGTTCTCGAACTTC. The full variable domain, rest sourced from reference TRBV28 and TRBJ2-7, is DVKVTQSSRYLVKRTGEKVFLECVQDMDHENMFWYRQDPGLGLRLIYFSYDVKMKEKGDIPEGYSVSREKKERFSLILESASTNQTSMYLCASSLLEGLAGGFSNFGPGTRLTVT.

The V call is TRBV25-1, the J call TRBJ2-7; D uncertain. Deletions cut 8 bases from V and 3 bases from J, with 8 bases between. The germline V gene encodes CDR1 MGHDK and CDR2 SYGVNS. The CDR3 is 11 residues long. The CDR3 loop reads CASLGYYEQYF. The CDR3 DNA sequence: TGTGCCAGCCTTGGGTACTACGAGCAGTACTTC.

The chain couples TRBV9 to TRBJ2-7; D is uncertain. V was trimmed by 0 bases and J by 3 bases, leaving 10 bases between them. Germline assignment: CDR1 SGDLS and CDR2 YYNGEE. The CDR3 spans 14 residues. The CDR3, as DNA: TGTGCCAGCAGCGTAGCGCACTGGGGCTACGAGCAGTACTTC. Translating gives CASSVAHWGYEQYF.

V usage is TRBV5-1 and J usage is TRBJ2-2, with a tentative D call TRBD1 (6 bases). The CDR3 has 13 amino acids. V lost 5 bases and J 5 bases, leaving 10 bases between the germline ends. Germline CDR1 and CDR2: SGHRS and YFSETQ. This CDR3 reads CASRSTGTGELFF. The CDR3 region has the DNA TGCGCCAGCAGATCGACAGGTACCGGGGAGCTGTTTTTT.

V usage is TRBV7-9 and J usage is TRBJ2-2; D not resolved. The CDR3 consists of 13 residues. Trimming stripped 3 bases from V and 6 bases from J, with 8 bases between. In germline, CDR1 is SEHNR, CDR2 FQNEAQ (reference sequence). CDR3 loop: CASSFLFPGELFF. Written as DNA, the CDR3 is TGTGCCAGCAGCTTCCTGTTCCCCGGGGAGCTGTTTTTT.

This chain joins TRBV2 and TRBJ2-2, with 10 bases fitting TRBD2. V dropped 5 bases and J dropped 1; count of bases not matched to a gene: 10. The CDR3 runs to 18 residues. The germline gives CDR1 SNHLY, CDR2 FYNNEI. The CDR3 DNA is TGTGCCAGCAGTTGGTTGTTGACTAGCGGGCAGAACACCGGGGAGCTGTTTTTT. Protein: CASSWLLTSGQNTGELFF.

The rearrangement joins TRBV7-3 to TRBJ2-7; a possible D gene is TRBD1 (5 bases). V lost 4 bases to trimming and J lost 4 bases, with 14 bases between them. The CDR3 extends over 14 amino acids. Germline CDR1 reads SGHTA; CDR2 reads FQGTGA. The CDR3, as DNA: TGTGCCAGCAGCTCGCAGGGTGGGGCGTACGAGCAGTACTTC. This encodes CASSSQGGAYEQYF.

The chain recombines TRBV28 with TRBJ2-7, with D perhaps matching TRBD1 (6 bases). Germline V gives CDR1 MDHEN, CDR2 SYDVKM. Trimming removed 2 bases at V and 5 bases at J, with 13 bases between. The CDR3 is 14 amino acids. CDR3 DNA sequence: TGTGCCAGCAGTTTAGGACAGCCAGCCAACGAGCAGTACTTC. Encoded protein: CASSLGQPANEQYF.